These T cell receptor beta chains were read from a single sample in a study of T-cell reconstitution after alpha-beta-depleted transplantation in children. Using its own MiXCR run on the PCR reads, TCRdb lists one record per CDR3 protein. The data show about 260,000 distinct CDR3 sequences, approximately 8% seen once. Material: PBMCs, mostly from graft donor cells, obtained 180 days after TCRalphabeta/CD19-depleted stem cell transplant. The receptors were gathered from a male patient aged 10-17 years who had a stem cell transplant for acute lymphoblastic leukemia, so the T cells may come from the graft donor. Both conserved end residues are part of each CDR3. D genes are given only for firm matches. Expanded clones are given a class, and other clones once, few, many or no size at all.

>many|TRBV5-1|TRBJ2-1|TRBD2
TGCGCCAGCAGGCGGCCTAGCGGGACAGACAATGAGCAGTTCTTC
CASRRPSGTDNEQFF
>many|TRBV12-3/TRBV12-4|TRBJ2-7|-
TGTGCCAGCAGTTTTGGGTCGGGCGAGCAGTACTTC
CASSFGSGEQYF
>many|TRBV21-1|TRBJ1-6|-
TGTGCCAGCAGCCATTGGGACAGCAATAATTCACCCCTCCACTTT
CASSHWDSNNSPLHF
>many|TRBV6-5|TRBJ2-1|-
TGTGCCAGTGAGATACAGGTTTATATGGATGAGCAGTTCTTC
CASEIQVYMDEQFF
>many|TRBV9|TRBJ2-7|-
TGTGCCAGCAGCGTAGCCACAGGACTTTCCTACGAGCAGTACTTC
CASSVATGLSYEQYF
>many|TRBV12-3/TRBV12-4|TRBJ1-3|TRBD1
TGTGCCAGCAGCCCGATTCCAAAGGGACAGCTCAACTCTGGAAACACCATATATTTT
CASSPIPKGQLNSGNTIYF
>many|TRBV20-1|TRBJ1-6|TRBD1
TGCAGTGCTAGAGACCTCGACAGGGGGGTTTCACCCCTCCACTTT
CSARDLDRGVSPLHF
>many|TRBV14|TRBJ1-1|TRBD1
TGTGCCAGCAGCCACGCGACAGGGGGTACCACTGAAGCTTTCTTT
CASSHATGGTTEAFF
>many|TRBV10-3|TRBJ1-3|-
TGTGCCATCGGCGGGTCCCGGACGGTCTCTGGAAACACCATATATTTT
CAIGGSRTVSGNTIYF
>many|TRBV28|TRBJ2-1|TRBD2
TGTGCCAGCAGTTTAATAGCGGGAGGCGCCAATGAGCAGTTCTTC
CASSLIAGGANEQFF
>many|TRBV27|TRBJ2-1|-
TGTGCCAGCAGTTCGGACCCCCCGGGCGCCTACAATGAGCAGTTCTTC
CASSSDPPGAYNEQFF
>few|TRBV4-1|TRBJ1-2|-
TGCGCCAGCAGCCAAGAAGAGGGGAAGGGCACCTATGGCTACACCTTC
CASSQEEGKGTYGYTF
>many|TRBV5-1|TRBJ1-5|-
TGCGCCAGCAGCCTCACGGGAGGTCAGCCCCAGCATTTT
CASSLTGGQPQHF
>many|TRBV4-1|TRBJ2-5|TRBD2
TGCGCCAGCAGCCCCCTTCCCAGCGGGAGCGGTGAGACCCAGTACTTC
CASSPLPSGSGETQYF
>many|TRBV4-3|TRBJ2-1|-
TGCGCCAGCAGCCAAGTTGAGTTTTTAGGTTCCCACAATGAGCAGTTCTTC
CASSQVEFLGSHNEQFF
>many|TRBV11-2|TRBJ2-5|-
TGTGCCAGCAGCTTAGGATCAGGGTATAGGTCCCAGTACTTC
CASSLGSGYRSQYF
>many|TRBV6-2/TRBV6-3|TRBJ1-2|-
TGTGCCAGCACTCCGGGACCCTATGGCTACACCTTC
CASTPGPYGYTF
>many|TRBV6-5|TRBJ1-6|TRBD1
TGTGCCAGCAGCTACCGCGACAGGGAAGCTTCACCCCTCCACTTT
CASSYRDREASPLHF
>many|TRBV7-6|TRBJ1-6|TRBD1
TGTGCCAGCAGCTTAAGGACAGGGCGAAATTCACCCCTCCACTTT
CASSLRTGRNSPLHF
>many|TRBV12-3/TRBV12-4|TRBJ2-1|-
TGTGCCAGCAGCGCGACAGGGAGGAATGAGCAGTTCTTC
CASSATGRNEQFF
>many|TRBV12-3/TRBV12-4|TRBJ2-7|TRBD1
TGTGCCAGCAGACTGGGACAGGGGGCTAGGGAGCAGTACTTC
CASRLGQGAREQYF
>many|TRBV5-1|TRBJ2-1|-
TGCGCCAGCAGCTTGGGTAGTGGGGCAGGCCCTTACAATGAGCAGTTCTTC
CASSLGSGAGPYNEQFF
>-|TRBV20-1|TRBJ1-1|-
TGCAGTGCTACACGCTCCGGGACAGAAGCTTTCTTT
CSATRSGTEAFF
>-|TRBV19|TRBJ1-1|-
TGTGCCAGTAGTATTAAGAGGGCCGAGTACACTGAAGCTTTCTTT
CASSIKRAEYTEAFF
>many|TRBV6-2/TRBV6-3|TRBJ2-1|TRBD1
TGTGCCAGCAGTTTCGGGACAGGGCACAATGAGCAGTTCTTC
CASSFGTGHNEQFF
>many|TRBV12-5|TRBJ2-1|-
TGTGCTAGTGCCAACAGGGAAAACCTGGGCAATGAGCAGTTCTTC
CASANRENLGNEQFF
>many|TRBV6-5|TRBJ2-7|-
TGTGCCAGCAGTTACAGCGGGCAGGGGCTCGAGCAGTACTTC
CASSYSGQGLEQYF
>many|TRBV27|TRBJ2-7|-
TGTGCCAGCAGTCCCCGGTGGACAGCTAATTACGAGCAGTACTTC
CASSPRWTANYEQYF
>many|TRBV12-3/TRBV12-4|TRBJ2-3|-
TGTGCCAGCAGTCCCACCGGGACGGGTACGCAGTATTTT
CASSPTGTGTQYF
>few|TRBV18|TRBJ2-2|-
TGTGCCAGCTCACCACAAACGCCCGTTAGCCCTTACACCGGGGAGCTGTTTTTT
CASSPQTPVSPYTGELFF
>many|TRBV27|TRBJ2-3|-
TGTGCCAGCGGGTCCGTGGTTGGGTCCGCAGATACGCAGTATTTT
CASGSVVGSADTQYF
>many|TRBV24-1|TRBJ2-5|-
TGTGCCTCCTTTCCGAACAGGGCCGGGGAGACCCAGTACTTC
CASFPNRAGETQYF
>many|TRBV7-3|TRBJ1-1|-
TGCGCCAGCAGCTTGACGGTGAACACTGAAGCTTTCTTT
CASSLTVNTEAFF
>many|TRBV5-5|TRBJ2-1|-
TGTGCCAGCAGCTTGCCGCAGAGCTCCTACAATGAGCAGTTCTTC
CASSLPQSSYNEQFF
>many|TRBV9|TRBJ2-2|TRBD1
TGTGCCAGCAGCGTAGGGGGGACAGGGTACACCGGGGAGCTGTTTTTT
CASSVGGTGYTGELFF
>-|TRBV28|TRBJ2-6|-
TGTGCCAGGGGCCCCGGGCGTGGGGGGCCCGGGGCCAACGTCCTGACTTTC
CARGPGRGGPGANVLTF
>few|TRBV28|TRBJ1-2|-
TGTGCCAGCAGTTTGATCGGATCCTATGGCTACACCTTC
CASSLIGSYGYTF
>many|TRBV7-2|TRBJ2-1|-
TGTGCCAGCAGCGTAGGGGCCTACAATGAGCAGTTCTTC
CASSVGAYNEQFF
>-|TRBV12-3/TRBV12-4|TRBJ2-6|TRBD2
TGTACCATCACCTATTCTGGACTAGCGGGGAGGTCTGGGGCCAACGTCCTGACTTTC
CTITYSGLAGRSGANVLTF
>many|TRBV20-1|TRBJ1-5|-
TGCAGTGTTGAGGGCCCCACAGGGTTACATCAGCCCCAGCATTTT
CSVEGPTGLHQPQHF
>many|TRBV12-3/TRBV12-4|TRBJ1-2|-
TGTGCCAGCAGTTCCCGGGATGGGGGCTATGGCTACACCTTC
CASSSRDGGYGYTF
>-|TRBV4-1|TRBJ2-7|TRBD2
TGCGCCAGCAGCCAAGGGGCTAGCGGCTTCTACGAGCAGTACTTC
CASSQGASGFYEQYF
>many|TRBV7-9|TRBJ2-7|-
TGTGCCAGCAGCCCCCCCCCAACAGGGTACGAGCAGTACTTC
CASSPPPTGYEQYF
>many|TRBV29-1|TRBJ1-4|-
TGCAGCGCCACGGGAGGGGCCCTGGAGGAAAAACTGTTTTTT
CSATGGALEEKLFF
>many|TRBV5-1|TRBJ2-1|TRBD2
TGCGCCAGCAGTCGTAGCGGGAATGCTGGCAATGAGCAGTTCTTC
CASSRSGNAGNEQFF
>many|TRBV11-2|TRBJ2-1|-
TGTGCCAGCAGCCCGACCGGGACACCTATTTACAATGAGCAGTTCTTC
CASSPTGTPIYNEQFF
>many|TRBV24-1|TRBJ2-5|TRBD2
TGTGCCACTGGGGCTAACGGACTAGAAGGGACCCAGTACTTC
CATGANGLEGTQYF
>many|TRBV7-2|TRBJ2-1|TRBD2
TGTGCCAGCAGCTTAGTCGCGGGAGGGACGAGGAATGAGCAGTTCTTC
CASSLVAGGTRNEQFF
>-|TRBV19|TRBJ2-7|-
TGTGCCAGTAGCCTCGGGATGGGCAGCGAGCAGTACTTC
CASSLGMGSEQYF
>many|TRBV20-1|TRBJ2-1|TRBD2
TGCAGTGCAGCGCTAGCGGGGGGGCCGAATGAGCAGTTCTTC
CSAALAGGPNEQFF
>many|TRBV5-1|TRBJ1-5|-
TGCGCCAGCAGCCGGGGGCAGGATCAGCCCCAGCATTTT
CASSRGQDQPQHF
>-|TRBV29-1|TRBJ2-4|TRBD2
TGCAGCGTTGTTGGCGGGAGAAACATTCAGTACTTC
CSVVGGRNIQYF